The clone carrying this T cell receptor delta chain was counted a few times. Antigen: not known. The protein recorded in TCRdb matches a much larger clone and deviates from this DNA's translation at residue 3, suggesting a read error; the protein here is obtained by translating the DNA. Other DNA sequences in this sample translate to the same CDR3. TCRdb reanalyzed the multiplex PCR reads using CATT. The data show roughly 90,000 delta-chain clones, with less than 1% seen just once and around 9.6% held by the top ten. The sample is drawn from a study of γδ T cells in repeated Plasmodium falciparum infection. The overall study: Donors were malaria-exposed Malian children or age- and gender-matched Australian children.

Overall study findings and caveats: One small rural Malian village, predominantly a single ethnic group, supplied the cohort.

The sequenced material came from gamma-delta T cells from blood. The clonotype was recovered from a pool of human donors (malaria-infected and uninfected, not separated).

This CDR3 is CARDTPGGGPRIGTDKLIF. The DNA of the CDR3 is TGTGCCCGTGACACACCTGGTGGGGGCCCAAGGATCGGTACCGATAAACTCATCTTT. The chain recombines TRDV2 with TRDJ1, with a tentative D call TRDD3 (6 bases). TCRdb supplies no J gene; here it was assigned by aligning the nucleotide sequence to germline. Germline assignment: CDR1 GEAIGNYY and CDR2 EKD. This CDR3 spans 19 amino acids.